This TCR beta chain was found in a study of blood T cell repertoires in COVID-19. Study summary: COVID-19 samples, acute and convalescent, were from the United States, Italy and Spain. PBMCs, B-cell-depleted T cells, or T cells were the source of the cDNA or gDNA that made up the material.

V was clipped by 2 bases and J by 4 bases; unmatched bases: 4. From germline, CDR1 is SNHLY and CDR2 FYNNEI. CDR3 size: 14 residues. Seattle patients were enrolled while actively infected and followed longitudinally. Authors' methods: Amplification from reference gene primers served as the basis for estimated nucleated cell counts. Produced via immunoSEQ multiplex PCR; TCRdb's table is partial and in-frame only. That table gives V, J and clone size, and the DNA gave D and trimming. The table records under 350,000 clones, nearly 90% of them present only once. What was sequenced was peripheral blood. V gene TRBV2 combines with J gene TRBJ1-1; 7 bases fit TRBD1. This clonotype originated in a woman aged 30 to 39 with COVID-19, enrolled during active disease. The CDR3 is CASSEQGQATEAFF. The CDR3 DNA is TGTGCCAGCAGTGAACAAGGACAGGCCACTGAAGCTTTCTTT.